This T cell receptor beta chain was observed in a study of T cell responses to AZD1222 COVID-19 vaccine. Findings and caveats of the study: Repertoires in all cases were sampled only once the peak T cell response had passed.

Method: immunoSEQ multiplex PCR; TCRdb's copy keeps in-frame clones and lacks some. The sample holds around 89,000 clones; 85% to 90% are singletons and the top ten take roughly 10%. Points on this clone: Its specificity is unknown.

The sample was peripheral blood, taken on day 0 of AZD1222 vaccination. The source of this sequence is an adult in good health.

CDR3 coding DNA: TGCGCCAGCAGCTTGGGAGGGGATCAGCCCCAGCATTTT. Its translation: CASSLGGDQPQHF. The chain joins TRBV5-1 to TRBJ1-5; D might be TRBD1 (5 bases). The V end lost 0 bases, the J end lost 5 bases, and 6 bases lay between the germline ends. From germline, CDR1 is SGHRS and CDR2 YFSETQ. CDR3 length: 13 amino acids.